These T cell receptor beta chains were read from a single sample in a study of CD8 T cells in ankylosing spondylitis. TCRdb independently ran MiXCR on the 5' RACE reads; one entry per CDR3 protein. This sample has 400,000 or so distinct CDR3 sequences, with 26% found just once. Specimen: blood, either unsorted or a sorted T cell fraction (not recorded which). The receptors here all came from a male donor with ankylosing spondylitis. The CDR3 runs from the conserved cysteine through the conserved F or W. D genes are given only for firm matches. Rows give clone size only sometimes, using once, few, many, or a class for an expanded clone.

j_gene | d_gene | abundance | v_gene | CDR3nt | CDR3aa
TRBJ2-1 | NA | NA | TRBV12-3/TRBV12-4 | TGTGCCAGCGGGGATGAGCAGTTCTTC | CASGDEQFF
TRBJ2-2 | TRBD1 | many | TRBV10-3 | TGTGCCATCAGTGGGGACAGGTACACCGGGGAGCTGTTTTTT | CAISGDRYTGELFF
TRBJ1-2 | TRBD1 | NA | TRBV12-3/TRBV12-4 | TGTGCCAGCAGCCAGGGGGCTCTCGGCTACACCTTC | CASSQGALGYTF
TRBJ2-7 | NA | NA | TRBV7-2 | TGTGCCAGCAGCTTAGTCGCCGATTCCTACGAGCAGTACTTC | CASSLVADSYEQYF
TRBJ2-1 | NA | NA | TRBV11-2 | TGTGCCAGCAGCTTATCCCGGGAGCTGGAAAAGTTCTTC | CASSLSRELEKFF
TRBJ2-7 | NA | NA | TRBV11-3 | TGTGCCAGCAGCTTATATGGGAACGAGCAGTACTTC | CASSLYGNEQYF
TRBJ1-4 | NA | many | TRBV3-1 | TGTGCCAGCAGCCAAAATGGACAGGAAAAACTGTTTTTT | CASSQNGQEKLFF
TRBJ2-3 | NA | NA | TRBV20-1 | TGCAGTGCTAGACCTACGGGACGCACAGATACGCAGTATTTT | CSARPTGRTDTQYF
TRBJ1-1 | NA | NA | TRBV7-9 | TGTGCCAGCAGCCCAGACAGGCGAGAAGCTTTCTTT | CASSPDRREAFF
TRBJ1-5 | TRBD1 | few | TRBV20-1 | TGCAGTGCTAGAGATGGACAGGGAAATCAGCCCCAGCATTTT | CSARDGQGNQPQHF
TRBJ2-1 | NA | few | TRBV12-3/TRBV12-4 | TGTGCCAGCAGTTTTCATGACAATGAGCAGTTCTTC | CASSFHDNEQFF
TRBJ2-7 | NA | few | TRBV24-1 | TGTGCCACCAGTGGGACCGGGACTTCTTTCTACGAGCAGTACTTC | CATSGTGTSFYEQYF
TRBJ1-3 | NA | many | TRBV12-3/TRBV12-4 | TGTGCCACGACGGGGGGCGTCGGTGGAAACACCATATATTTT | CATTGGVGGNTIYF
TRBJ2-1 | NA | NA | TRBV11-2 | TGTGCCAGCAGAAATACAGGAGGAAACACCTACAATGAGCAGTTCTTC | CASRNTGGNTYNEQFF
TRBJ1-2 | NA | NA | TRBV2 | TGTGCCAGCAGTGAATCTCCCCAAACCAGCTATGGCTACACCTTC | CASSESPQTSYGYTF
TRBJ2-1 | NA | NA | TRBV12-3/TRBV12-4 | TGTGCCAGCAGTCGTCCAAACCGGGAGGAGCAGTTCTTC | CASSRPNREEQFF
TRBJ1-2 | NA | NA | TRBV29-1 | TGCAGCGTGGCTTCCCCGGCGGGCTATGGCTACACCTTC | CSVASPAGYGYTF
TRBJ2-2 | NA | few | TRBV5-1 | TGCGCCAGCAGCTTCTTAGCGGAGAACACCGGGGAGCTGTTTTTT | CASSFLAENTGELFF
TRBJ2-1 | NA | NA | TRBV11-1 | TGTGCCAGCAGCTTGGACTATTACAATGAGCAGTTCTTC | CASSLDYYNEQFF
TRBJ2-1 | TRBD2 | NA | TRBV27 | TGTGCCAGCAGTTGGATAGGACAGGGACTAGCGGGATCTACTTCCTACAATGAGCAGTTCTTC | CASSWIGQGLAGSTSYNEQFF
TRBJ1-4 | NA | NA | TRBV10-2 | TGCGCCAGCAGTCGACAGGATTTTAATGAAAAACTGTTTTTT | CASSRQDFNEKLFF